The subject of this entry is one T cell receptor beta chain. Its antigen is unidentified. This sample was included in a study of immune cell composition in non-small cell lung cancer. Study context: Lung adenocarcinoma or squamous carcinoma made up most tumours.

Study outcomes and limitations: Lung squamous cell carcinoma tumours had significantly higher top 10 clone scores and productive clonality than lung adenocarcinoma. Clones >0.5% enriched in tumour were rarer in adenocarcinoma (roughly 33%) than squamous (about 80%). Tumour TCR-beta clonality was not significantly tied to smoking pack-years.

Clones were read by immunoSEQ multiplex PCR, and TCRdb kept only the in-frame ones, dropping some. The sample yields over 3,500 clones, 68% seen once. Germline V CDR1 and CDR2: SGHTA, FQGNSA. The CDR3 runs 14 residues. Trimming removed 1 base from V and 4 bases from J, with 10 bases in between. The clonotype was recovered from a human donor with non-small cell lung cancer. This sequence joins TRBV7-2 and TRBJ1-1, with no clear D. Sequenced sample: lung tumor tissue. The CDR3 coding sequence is TGTGCCAGCAGCTTAGGGGGAGGGAGCACTGAAGCTTTCTTT. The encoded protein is CASSLGGGSTEAFF.